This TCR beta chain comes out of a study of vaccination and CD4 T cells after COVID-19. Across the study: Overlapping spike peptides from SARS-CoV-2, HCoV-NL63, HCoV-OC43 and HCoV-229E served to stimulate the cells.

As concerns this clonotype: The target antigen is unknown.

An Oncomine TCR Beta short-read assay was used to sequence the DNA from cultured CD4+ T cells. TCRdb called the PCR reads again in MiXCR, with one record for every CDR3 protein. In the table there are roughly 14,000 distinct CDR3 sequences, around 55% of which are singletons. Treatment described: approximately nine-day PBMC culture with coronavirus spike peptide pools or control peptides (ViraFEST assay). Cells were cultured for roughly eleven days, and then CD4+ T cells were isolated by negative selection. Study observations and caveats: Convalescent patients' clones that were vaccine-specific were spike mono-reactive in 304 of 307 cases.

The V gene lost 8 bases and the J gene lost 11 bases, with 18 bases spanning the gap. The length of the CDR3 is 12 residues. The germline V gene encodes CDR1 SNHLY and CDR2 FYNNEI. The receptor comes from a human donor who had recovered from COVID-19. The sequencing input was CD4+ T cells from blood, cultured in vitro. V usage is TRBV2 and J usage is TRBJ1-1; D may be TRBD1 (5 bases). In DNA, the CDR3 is TGTGCCAGCGGGGGTTGGGCCGAGGGGGCTTTCTTT. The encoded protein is CASGGWAEGAFF. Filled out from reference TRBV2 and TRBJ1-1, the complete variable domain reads EPEVTQTPSHQVTQMGQEVILRCVPISNHLYFYWYRQILGQKVEFLVSFYNNEISEKSEIFDDQFSVERPDGSNFTLKIRSTKLEDSAMYFCASGGWAEGAFFGQGTRLTVV.